The 25 T cell receptor beta chains in this list originate from one sample, sequenced in a study of blood T cell repertoires in COVID-19. Clones were sequenced by immunoSEQ multiplex PCR, and TCRdb holds only the in-frame ones, with some missing. The table includes around 300,000 clones, just under 90% detected once. The material sequenced was peripheral blood. These receptors came from a woman in her forties or fifties with COVID-19, enrolled during active disease.

V gene TRBV5-4 combines with J gene TRBJ2-7; 13 bases align to TRBD2. CDR1 and CDR2 (germline): SGHNT, YYREEE (reference sequence). The V segment lost 4 bases and the J segment 0 bases; nucleotides outside the gene matches: 4. This CDR3 is 16 amino acids long. The CDR3 nucleotides read TGTGCCAGCAGCCTAGGGACTAGCGGGGCCTCCTACGAGCAGTACTTC. This encodes CASSLGTSGASYEQYF.

This chain connects TRBV14 to TRBJ2-3, with 8 bases fitting TRBD2. The junction had 7 bases not matched to a gene; V was cut back by 2 bases and J by 0 bases. The CDR3 is made up of 17 amino acids. Looked up from germline, CDR1 is SGHDN and CDR2 is FVKESK. In nucleotides, the CDR3 is TGTGCCAGCAGCCAATGGGATAGCGGGATTAGCACAGATACGCAGTATTTT. Translation: CASSQWDSGISTDTQYF.

The chain is built from TRBV19 and TRBJ1-1, with a weak D call TRBD1 (6 bases). V was cut by 6 bases and J by 0 bases, with 14 bases left in between. The CDR3 is made up of 15 amino acids. The germline V gene encodes CDR1 LNHDA and CDR2 SQIVND (reference sequence). The CDR3 DNA sequence: TGTGCCAGTAGAATTCGGACAGCCATGAACACTGAAGCTTTCTTT. Protein sequence: CASRIRTAMNTEAFF.

The chain combines TRBV5-6 with TRBJ2-3, with D possibly TRBD2 on 6 matching bases. CDR1 SGHDT and CDR2 YYEEEE come from the germline V gene. The CDR3 sequence is 13 residues long. The V and J ends lost 4 bases and 2 bases respectively, with 8 bases between them. CDR3 protein: CASSGDSTDTQYF. CDR3 DNA sequence: TGTGCCAGCAGCGGGGACTCCACAGATACGCAGTATTTT.

The chain joins TRBV2 to TRBJ1-2; D may be TRBD1 (6 bases). V lost 7 bases and J lost 3, with 18 bases in between. This CDR3 spans 15 amino acids. From germline, CDR1 is SNHLY and CDR2 FYNNEI. The CDR3 region is CASTKERGQHYGYTF. The CDR3 DNA is TGTGCCAGCACCAAGGAAAGGGGACAACACTATGGCTACACCTTC.

This clone was counted a single time. The rearrangement uses TRBV10-1 and TRBJ2-1; 13 nucleotides align to TRBD2. J lost 8 bases, V lost 0 bases, and 4 bases had no gene match. This CDR3 comprises 16 residues. Germline V lookup: CDR1 WNHNN, CDR2 SYGVQD (reference sequence). In DNA form, the CDR3 reads TGCGCCAGCAGTGAGTCGCGGGGACTAGCGGGATATGAGCAGTTCTTC. It translates to CASSESRGLAGYEQFF.

The chain uses TRBV9 and TRBJ2-1; possible D gene TRBD1, 5 bases. The CDR3 is 13 amino acids. V was shortened by 4 bases and J by 9 bases, with 14 bases between the two germline ends. Germline V CDR1 and CDR2: SGDLS, YYNGEE. CDR3 bases: TGTGCCAGCAGCCCCCGCGTAGACAGTGAGCAGTTCTTC. Protein product: CASSPRVDSEQFF.

The J gene is TRBJ1-5, the V gene TRBV4-2; D unresolved. The germline CDR1 and CDR2 sequences are LGHNA and YNFKEQ. Trimming removed 1 base at V and 0 bases at J, with 10 bases between. The CDR3 runs to 16 residues. DNA of the CDR3: TGTGCCAGCAGCCAAGGGCCCAGTTATAGCAATCAGCCCCAGCATTTT. Residues: CASSQGPSYSNQPQHF.

Details on this clone: Other DNA sequences of this sample code for an identical CDR3. The chain couples TRBV29-1 to TRBJ1-1, with D perhaps matching TRBD1 (6 bases). Germline CDR1 and CDR2: SQVTM and ANQGSEA. This CDR3 comprises 10 residues. Deletions cut 4 bases from V and 6 bases from J, with 6 bases between. The CDR3 DNA sequence: TGCAGCGTTGGGACAGCTGAAGCTTTCTTT. Protein product: CSVGTAEAFF.

Remarks on this clone: The germline gene is not matched at one end of the junction; a read error may be the cause. The chain employs TRBV5-6 and TRBJ2-7, with a tentative D call TRBD2 (6 bases). The CDR3 is made up of 13 amino acids. Germline CDR1 and CDR2: SGHDT and YYEEEE. The CDR3 protein is CASRHSSAREGRF. The CDR3 nucleotides are TGTGCCAGCAGACACTCTAGCGCACGCGAGGGAAGATTC.

CDR3 in DNA: TGTGCCAGCTCACCACCCTTAGTGGGGACAGACACAGATACGCAGTATTTT. Translating it yields CASSPPLVGTDTDTQYF. The gene calls are TRBV18 and TRBJ2-3; 7 bases agree with TRBD1. The V gene end was trimmed by 0 bases and the J gene end by 2 bases; junction bases not matched to a gene: 8. This CDR3 has 17 amino acids. The germline gives CDR1 KGHSH, CDR2 LQKENI.

This chain uses TRBV11-2 with TRBJ2-7; TRBD1 might be the D (6 bases). The V gene lost 0 bases and the J gene lost 6 bases, with 12 bases spanning the gap. CDR1 SGHAT and CDR2 FQNNGV come from the germline V gene. The CDR3 sequence is 14 residues long. In DNA, the CDR3 is TGTGCCAGCAGCTTAGATACAGGGCTGTTCGAGCAGTACTTC. It codes for CASSLDTGLFEQYF.

J is TRBJ2-1 and V is TRBV9, with TRBD2 matching over 11 bases. Germline V gene lookup returns CDR1 SGDLS and CDR2 YYNGEE. The CDR3 is 16 residues long. V was pared by 0 bases and J by 2 bases, with 1 base of the junction left unmatched. Here the CDR3 DNA reads TGTGCCAGCAGCGTAGTAGCGGGAGGGCCCTACAATGAGCAGTTCTTC. Encoded protein: CASSVVAGGPYNEQFF.

The chain carries TRBV30 and TRBJ1-2; no clear D. This CDR3 is built from 13 residues. Per the germline V gene, CDR1 is GTSNPN and CDR2 is SVGIG (reference sequence). The V end was cut by 2 bases, the J end by 4 bases, with 11 bases between. The CDR3 DNA reads TGTGCCTGGAGTCCCAGCGAACGCTATGGCTACACCTTC. Translation: CAWSPSERYGYTF.

The chain employs TRBV18 and TRBJ2-7; TRBD2 aligns across 15 bases. The germline V gene encodes CDR1 KGHSH and CDR2 LQKENI. V gave up 5 bases and J gave up 4 bases; unmatched junction bases: 6. There are 16 residues in the CDR3. The CDR3 spells CASSSGLAGGTYEQYF. The CDR3 DNA follows: TGTGCCAGCTCATCTGGACTAGCGGGAGGGACTTACGAGCAGTACTTC.

The chain couples TRBV5-4 to TRBJ2-1; D might be TRBD2 (6 bases). Germline V gene sequence: CDR1 SGHNT, CDR2 YYREEE (reference sequence). The CDR3 runs to 15 residues. Trimming took 0 bases from V and 3 from J, leaving 10 bases between them. The CDR3 region has the DNA TGTGCCAGCAGCTTGGCGCGGGATCACTACAATGAGCAGTTCTTC. It specifies CASSLARDHYNEQFF.

The chain recombines TRBV27 with TRBJ1-3; D is undetermined. Germline CDR1 MNHEY, CDR2 SMNVEV (reference sequence). Trimming removed 0 bases at V and 0 bases at J, with 9 bases between. This CDR3 is built from 16 residues. CDR3 DNA sequence: TGTGCCAGCAGTTTATCGTCGGGGAGCTCTGGAAACACCATATATTTT. Protein: CASSLSSGSSGNTIYF.

V and J are TRBV7-3 and TRBJ1-1, with D uncertain. Germline values: CDR1 SGHTA, CDR2 FQGTGA. The CDR3 spans 13 residues. V gave up 5 bases and J gave up 1 base, with 8 bases separating them. CDR3 amino acids: CASSVRQNTEAFF. As DNA, the CDR3 is TGTGCCAGCAGCGTGCGACAGAACACTGAAGCTTTCTTT.

This clone has a single count. The chain links TRBV5-1 to TRBJ1-1, with TRBD1 matching over 9 bases. J was trimmed by 4 bases and V by 4 bases; bases with no gene match: 5. The CDR3 has 14 amino acids. Per germline, CDR1 SGHRS and CDR2 YFSETQ. Written as DNA, the CDR3 is TGCGCCAGCAGCCCCGACAGGGGGACCACTGAAGCTTTCTTT. As protein: CASSPDRGTTEAFF.

This clone was picked up a small number of times. Here the CDR3 reads CASSYPPTGEAFF. CDR3 bases: TGTGCCAGCAGTTACCCCCCGACAGGGGAAGCTTTCTTT. This chain links TRBV6-2 or TRBV6-3 with TRBJ1-1; 7 bases align to TRBD1. The CDR3 totals 13 residues. V shed 2 bases and J 8 bases; nucleotides not matched to a gene: 5. CDR1 is MNHEY and CDR2 is SVGEGT in the germline V gene.

The chain is built from TRBV5-1 and TRBJ1-4, with D perhaps matching TRBD1 (5 bases). The V gene lost 1 base and the J gene lost 2 bases, with 12 bases spanning the gap. This CDR3 contains 16 residues. Germline V gives CDR1 SGHRS, CDR2 YFSETQ. The CDR3 DNA follows: TGCGCCAGCAGCTTGCCGGGGGGGAATACTAATGAAAAACTGTTTTTT. This translates into CASSLPGGNTNEKLFF.

The gene calls are TRBV2 and TRBJ1-1; TRBD1 matches 7 bases. CDR1 and CDR2 from the germline V gene are SNHLY and FYNNEI. V shed 9 bases and J 5 bases; nucleotides not matched to a gene: 9. This CDR3 spans 13 amino acids. The CDR3 nucleotides read TGTGCCAGTAACAGGGGAATGGGTACTGAAGCTTTCTTT. Encoded protein: CASNRGMGTEAFF.

The V call is TRBV7-3, the J call TRBJ2-3; 9 positions agree with TRBD2. Germline CDR1 and CDR2: SGHTA and FQGTGA. This CDR3 has 16 amino acids. V gave up 2 bases and J gave up 0 bases; unmatched junction bases: 3. The CDR3, as DNA: TGTGCCAGCAGCTTAGGGACTAGCAGGAGCACAGATACGCAGTATTTT. Its translation: CASSLGTSRSTDTQYF.

The V call is TRBV27, the J call TRBJ1-1, with TRBD1 as a possible D gene (5 bases). CDR3 length: 15 residues. Germline CDR1 MNHEY, CDR2 SMNVEV (reference sequence). Trimming took off 5 bases at V and 5 bases at J, with 18 bases between the two ends. The CDR3 spells CASSPQRGTGTEAFF. The CDR3 coding sequence is TGTGCCAGCAGTCCTCAGCGCGGGACGGGAACTGAAGCTTTCTTT.

The rearrangement links TRBV6-5 to TRBJ1-5; TRBD1 matches at 7 bases. CDR1 MNHEY and CDR2 SVGAGI come from the germline V gene. V dropped 7 bases and J dropped 0; count of bases not matched to a gene: 6. This CDR3 is built from 15 residues. This CDR3 reads CASKRDRNSNQPQHF. The CDR3 DNA follows: TGTGCCAGCAAAAGGGACAGAAATAGCAATCAGCCCCAGCATTTT.